Listed here are 5 T cell receptor beta chains from one sample, sequenced in a study of T-cell reconstitution after alpha-beta-depleted transplantation in children. The authors prepared the TCRbeta library with unique molecular identifiers. MiXCR, run by TCRdb on the PCR reads, gives a single entry per CDR3 protein. The sample lists hundreds of thousands of distinct CDR3 sequences, approximately 20% occurring once. The material sequenced was PBMCs from the stem cell graft donor, taken from the stem cell graft. These receptors were collected from a human donor who donated a stem cell graft to a child with acute lymphoblastic leukemia.

The genes are TRBV15 and TRBJ1-2; D not resolved. Germline assignment: CDR1 LNHNV and CDR2 YYDKDF (reference sequence). This CDR3 spans 12 amino acids. Trimming shortened V by 8 bases and J by 7 bases, and 14 bases separated the two germline ends. The CDR3 loop reads CATGQSPIGYTF. The CDR3 region has the DNA TGTGCCACCGGCCAATCCCCTATTGGCTACACCTTC.

Only a few counts were recorded for this clonotype. V usage is TRBV27 and J usage is TRBJ2-5; TRBD1 or TRBD2 may be the D gene (5 bases each). V lost 8 bases, J lost 4 bases, and 23 bases lay in between. CDR1 MNHEY and CDR2 SMNVEV come from the germline V gene (reference sequence). This CDR3 spans 16 amino acids. The CDR3 is CASAPFGTGWGETQYF. In nucleotides, the CDR3 is TGTGCCAGCGCCCCCTTTGGGACGGGGTGGGGAGAGACCCAGTACTTC.

This clonotype was detected only a few times. The genes are TRBV7-8 and TRBJ2-7; D perhaps matches TRBD1 (7 bases). CDR3 length: 15 amino acids. The V gene lost 5 bases and the J gene lost 7 bases, with 21 bases spanning the gap. CDR1 is SGHVS and CDR2 is FQNEAQ in the germline V gene. The CDR3 sequence: CASSPPTGDLREQYF. CDR3 DNA sequence: TGTGCCAGCAGCCCGCCTACAGGGGACTTGAGAGAGCAGTACTTC.

The chain employs TRBV20-1 and TRBJ1-6, with 8 bases aligning to TRBD1. The CDR3 is 15 residues long. Germline CDR1 is DFQATT and CDR2 is SNEGSKA (reference sequence). Trimming took 7 bases from V and 9 from J; bases not matched to a gene: 14. The CDR3 nucleotides are TGCAGTGGCCATACAGGGGGGAAACGGTGTTCACCCCTCCACTTT. It translates to CSGHTGGKRCSPLHF.

This clonotype was found many times. The rearrangement uses TRBV5-1 and TRBJ2-7; 11 nucleotides match TRBD2. Unmatched junction bases numbered 4, after V lost 4 bases and J lost 1 base. CDR1 is SGHRS and CDR2 is YFSETQ in the germline V gene. The CDR3 consists of 15 residues. CDR3 sequence: CASSRTSGPSYEQYF. The CDR3 nucleotides read TGCGCCAGCAGCCGGACTAGCGGGCCGTCCTACGAGCAGTACTTC. The whole variable domain, remainder taken from reference TRBV5-1 and TRBJ2-7, is KAGVTQTPRYLIKTRGQQVTLSCSPISGHRSVSWYQQTPGQGLQFLFEYFSETQRNKGNFPGRFSGRQFSNSRSEMNVSTLELGDSALYLCASSRTSGPSYEQYFGPGTRLTVT.